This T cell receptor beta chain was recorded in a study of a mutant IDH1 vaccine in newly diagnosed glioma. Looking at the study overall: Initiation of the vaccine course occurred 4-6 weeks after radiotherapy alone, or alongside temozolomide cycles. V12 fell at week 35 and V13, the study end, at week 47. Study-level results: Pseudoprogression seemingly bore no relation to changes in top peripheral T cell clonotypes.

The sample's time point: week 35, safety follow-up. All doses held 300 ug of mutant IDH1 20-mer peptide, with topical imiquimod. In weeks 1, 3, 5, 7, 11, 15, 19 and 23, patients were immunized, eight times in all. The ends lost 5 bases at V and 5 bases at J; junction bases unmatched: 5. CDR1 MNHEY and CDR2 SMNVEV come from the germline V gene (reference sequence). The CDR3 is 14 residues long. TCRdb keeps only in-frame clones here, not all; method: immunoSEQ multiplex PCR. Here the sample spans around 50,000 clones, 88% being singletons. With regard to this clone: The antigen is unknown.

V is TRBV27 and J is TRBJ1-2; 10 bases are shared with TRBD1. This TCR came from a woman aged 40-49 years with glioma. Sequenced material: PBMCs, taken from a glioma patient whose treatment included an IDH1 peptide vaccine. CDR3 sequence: CASSQGQGGYGYTF. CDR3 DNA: TGTGCCAGCAGTCAAGGACAGGGGGGATATGGCTACACCTTC.